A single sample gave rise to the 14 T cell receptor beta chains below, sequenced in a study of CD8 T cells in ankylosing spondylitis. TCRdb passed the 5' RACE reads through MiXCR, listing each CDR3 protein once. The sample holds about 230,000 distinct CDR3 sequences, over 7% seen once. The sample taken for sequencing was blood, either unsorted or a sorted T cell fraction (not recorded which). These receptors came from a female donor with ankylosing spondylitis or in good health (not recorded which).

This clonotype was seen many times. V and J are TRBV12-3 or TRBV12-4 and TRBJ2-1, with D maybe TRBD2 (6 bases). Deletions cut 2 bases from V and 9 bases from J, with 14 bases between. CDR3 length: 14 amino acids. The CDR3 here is CASSLTGVKGEQFF. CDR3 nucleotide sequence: TGTGCCAGCAGTTTAACGGGAGTGAAAGGTGAGCAGTTCTTC.

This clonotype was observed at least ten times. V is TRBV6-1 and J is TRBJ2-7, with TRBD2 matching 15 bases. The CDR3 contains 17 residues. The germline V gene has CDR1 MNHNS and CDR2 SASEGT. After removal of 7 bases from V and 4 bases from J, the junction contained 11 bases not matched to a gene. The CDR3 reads CASTGLAGGPKLYEQYF. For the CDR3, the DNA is TGTGCCAGCACCGGACTAGCGGGAGGGCCCAAGTTATACGAGCAGTACTTC.

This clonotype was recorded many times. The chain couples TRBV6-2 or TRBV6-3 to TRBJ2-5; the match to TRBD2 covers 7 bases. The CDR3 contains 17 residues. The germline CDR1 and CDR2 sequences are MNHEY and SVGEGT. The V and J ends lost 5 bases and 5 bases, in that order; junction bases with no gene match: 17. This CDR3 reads CASSLPLAGVDGETQYF. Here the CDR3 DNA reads TGTGCCAGCAGTCTCCCCTTGGCGGGAGTGGATGGGGAGACCCAGTACTTC.

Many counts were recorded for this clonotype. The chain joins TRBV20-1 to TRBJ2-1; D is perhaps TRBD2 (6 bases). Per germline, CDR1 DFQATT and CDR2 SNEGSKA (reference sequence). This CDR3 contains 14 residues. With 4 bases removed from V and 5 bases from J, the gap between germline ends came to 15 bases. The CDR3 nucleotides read TGCAGTGCTACCCGGCCAGCGGGCAACAATGAGCAGTTCTTC. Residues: CSATRPAGNNEQFF.

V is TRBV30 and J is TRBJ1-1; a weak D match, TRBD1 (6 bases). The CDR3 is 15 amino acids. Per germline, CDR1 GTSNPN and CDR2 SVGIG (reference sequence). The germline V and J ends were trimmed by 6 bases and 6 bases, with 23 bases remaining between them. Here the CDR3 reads CACPRGGLDGAEAFF. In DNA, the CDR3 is TGTGCCTGCCCTCGGGGGGGCTTGGACGGGGCTGAAGCTTTCTTT.

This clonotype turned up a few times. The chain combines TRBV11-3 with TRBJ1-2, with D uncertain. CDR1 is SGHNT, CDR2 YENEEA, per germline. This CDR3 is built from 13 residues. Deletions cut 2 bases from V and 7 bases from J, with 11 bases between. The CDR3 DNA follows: TGTGCCAGCAGCTTATTACAGACATTTGGCTACACCTTC. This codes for CASSLLQTFGYTF.

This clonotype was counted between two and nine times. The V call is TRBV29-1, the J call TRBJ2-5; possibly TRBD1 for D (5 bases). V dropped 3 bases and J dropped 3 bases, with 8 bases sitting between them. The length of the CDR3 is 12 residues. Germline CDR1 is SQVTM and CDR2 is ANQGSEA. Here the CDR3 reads CSVDPGKETQYF. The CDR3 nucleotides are TGCAGCGTTGATCCAGGGAAAGAGACCCAGTACTTC.

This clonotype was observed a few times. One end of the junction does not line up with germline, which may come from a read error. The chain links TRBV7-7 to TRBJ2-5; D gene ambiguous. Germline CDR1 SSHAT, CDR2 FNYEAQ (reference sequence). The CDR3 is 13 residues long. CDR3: CASSPDLSETQYF. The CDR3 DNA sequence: TGTGCTAGCAGCCCGGACCTCTCGGAGACCCAGTACTTC. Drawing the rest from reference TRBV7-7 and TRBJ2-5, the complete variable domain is GAGVSQSPRYKVTKRGQDVTLRCDPISSHATLYWYQQALGQGPEFLTYFNYEAQPDKSGLPSDRFSAERPEGSISTLTIQRTEQRDSAMYRCASSPDLSETQYFGPGTRLLVL.

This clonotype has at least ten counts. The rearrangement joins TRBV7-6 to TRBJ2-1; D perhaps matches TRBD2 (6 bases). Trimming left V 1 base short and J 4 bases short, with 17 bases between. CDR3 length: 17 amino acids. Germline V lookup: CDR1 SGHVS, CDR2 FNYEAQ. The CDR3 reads CASSLGLRAGAYNEQFF. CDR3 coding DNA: TGTGCCAGCAGCTTAGGTCTGCGAGCGGGCGCTTACAATGAGCAGTTCTTC.

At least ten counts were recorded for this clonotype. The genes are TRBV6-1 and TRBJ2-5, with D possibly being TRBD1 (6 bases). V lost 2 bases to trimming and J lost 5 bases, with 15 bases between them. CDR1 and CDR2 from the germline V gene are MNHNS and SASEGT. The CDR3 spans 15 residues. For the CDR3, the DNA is TGTGCCAGCAGTGAACAGTTACAGGGTTGGGAGACCCAGTACTTC. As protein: CASSEQLQGWETQYF.

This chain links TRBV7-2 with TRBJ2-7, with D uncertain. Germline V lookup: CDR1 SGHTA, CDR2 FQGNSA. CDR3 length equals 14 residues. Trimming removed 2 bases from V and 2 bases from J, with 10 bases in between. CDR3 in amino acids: CASSLRPLTYEQYF. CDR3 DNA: TGTGCCAGCAGCTTACGGCCGCTTACCTACGAGCAGTACTTC.

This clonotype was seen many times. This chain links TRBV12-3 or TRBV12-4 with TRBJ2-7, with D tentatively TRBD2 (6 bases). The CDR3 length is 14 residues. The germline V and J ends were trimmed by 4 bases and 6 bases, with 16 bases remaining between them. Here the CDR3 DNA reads TGTGCCAGCAGTTCCCGACTAGAATCAGGCGAGCAGTACTTC. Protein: CASSSRLESGEQYF.

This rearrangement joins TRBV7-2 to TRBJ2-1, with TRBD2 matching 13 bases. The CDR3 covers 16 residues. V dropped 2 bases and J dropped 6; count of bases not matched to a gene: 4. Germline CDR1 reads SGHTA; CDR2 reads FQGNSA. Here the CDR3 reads CASSLPGLAGTNEQFF. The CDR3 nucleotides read TGTGCCAGCAGCTTACCGGGACTAGCGGGAACCAATGAGCAGTTCTTC.

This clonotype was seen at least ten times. This CDR3 is CASSLAPQGEVGYTF. DNA of the CDR3: TGTGCCAGCAGTTTAGCCCCCCAGGGGGAGGTTGGCTACACCTTC. This chain uses TRBV12-3 or TRBV12-4 with TRBJ1-2, with TRBD1 matching over 7 bases. The CDR3 is 15 amino acids. Losses at the gene ends were 0 bases for V and 7 bases for J; bases not matched to a gene: 8.